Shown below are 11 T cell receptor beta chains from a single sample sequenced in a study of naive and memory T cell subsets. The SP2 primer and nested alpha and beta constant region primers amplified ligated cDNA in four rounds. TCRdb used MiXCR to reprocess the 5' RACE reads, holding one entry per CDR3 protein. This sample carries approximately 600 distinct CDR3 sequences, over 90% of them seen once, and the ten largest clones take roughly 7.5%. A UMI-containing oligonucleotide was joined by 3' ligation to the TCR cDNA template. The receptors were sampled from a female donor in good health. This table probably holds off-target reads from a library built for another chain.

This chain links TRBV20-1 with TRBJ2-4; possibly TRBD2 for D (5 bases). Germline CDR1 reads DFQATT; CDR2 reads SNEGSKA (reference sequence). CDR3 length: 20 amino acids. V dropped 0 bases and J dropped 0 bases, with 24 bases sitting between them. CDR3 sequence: CSARDERHDYSRVAKNIQYF. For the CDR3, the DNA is TGCAGTGCTAGAGATGAGCGACATGACTATTCAAGGGTAGCCAAAAACATTCAGTACTTC.

The CDR3 bases are TGTGCCAGCAGACGGGACAGCTCCTACGAGCAGTACTTC. This sequence encodes CASRRDSSYEQYF. This chain uses TRBV12-3 or TRBV12-4 with TRBJ2-7; 7 nucleotides align to TRBD1. The CDR3 has 13 residues. V was pared by 6 bases and J by 0 bases, with 2 bases of the junction left unmatched.

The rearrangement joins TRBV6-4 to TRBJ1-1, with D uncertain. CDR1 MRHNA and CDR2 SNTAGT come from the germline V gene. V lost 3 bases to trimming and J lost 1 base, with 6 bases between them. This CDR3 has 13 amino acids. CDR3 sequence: CASSERENTEAFF. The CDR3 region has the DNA TGTGCCAGCAGTGAACGAGAGAACACTGAAGCTTTCTTT.

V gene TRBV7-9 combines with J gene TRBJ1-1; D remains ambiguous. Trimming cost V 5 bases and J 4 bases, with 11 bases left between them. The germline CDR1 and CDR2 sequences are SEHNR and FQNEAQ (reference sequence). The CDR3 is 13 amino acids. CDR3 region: CASSELLVTEAFF. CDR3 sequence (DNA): TGTGCCAGCAGCGAATTACTTGTCACTGAAGCTTTCTTT. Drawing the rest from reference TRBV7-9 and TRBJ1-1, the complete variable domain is DTGVSQNPRHKITKRGQNVTFRCDPISEHNRLYWYRQTLGQGPEFLTYFQNEAQLEKSRLLSDRFSAERPKGSFSTLEIQRTEQGDSAMYLCASSELLVTEAFFGQGTRLTVV.

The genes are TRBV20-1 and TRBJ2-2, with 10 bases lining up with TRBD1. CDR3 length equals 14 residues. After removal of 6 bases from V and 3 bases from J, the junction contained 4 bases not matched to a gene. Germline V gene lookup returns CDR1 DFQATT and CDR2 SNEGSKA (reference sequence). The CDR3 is CSASGTGDTGELFF. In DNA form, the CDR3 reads TGCAGTGCGAGTGGGACAGGGGACACCGGGGAGCTGTTTTTT.

The CDR3 nucleotides read TGCAGTGCTAGTTGGGGGGCGCCTGATACGCAGTATTTT. Encoded protein: CSASWGAPDTQYF. This chain links TRBV20-1 with TRBJ2-3, with D perhaps given as TRBD1 or TRBD2 (6 bases each). CDR3 length: 13 residues. Germline lookup yields CDR1 DFQATT and CDR2 SNEGSKA (reference sequence). V was trimmed by 3 bases and J by 6 bases, leaving 13 bases between them.

CDR3 nucleotide sequence: TGTGCCAGCAGCATAGGGTTGGAAGATACGCAGTATTTT. Amino acids: CASSIGLEDTQYF. The V and J genes are TRBV11-2 and TRBJ2-3; no reliable D call. Germline V CDR1 and CDR2: SGHAT, FQNNGV. Trimming left V 5 bases short and J 5 bases short, with 11 bases between. The CDR3 consists of 13 residues.

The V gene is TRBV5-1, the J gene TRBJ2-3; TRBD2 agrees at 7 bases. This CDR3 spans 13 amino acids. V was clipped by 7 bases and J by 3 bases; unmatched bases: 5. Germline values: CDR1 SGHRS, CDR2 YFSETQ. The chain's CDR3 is CASGTMMTDTQYF. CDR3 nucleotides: TGCGCCAGCGGGACTATGATGACAGATACGCAGTATTTT.

CDR3 nucleotides: TGTGCCAGCAGCCAGATGGGGACAGGGCCATACACTGAAGCTTTCTTT. This encodes CASSQMGTGPYTEAFF. The J gene is TRBJ1-1, the V gene TRBV7-8; 9 positions agree with TRBD1. This CDR3 has 16 amino acids. V dropped 5 bases and J dropped 3; count of bases not matched to a gene: 10. Germline values: CDR1 SGHVS, CDR2 FQNEAQ.

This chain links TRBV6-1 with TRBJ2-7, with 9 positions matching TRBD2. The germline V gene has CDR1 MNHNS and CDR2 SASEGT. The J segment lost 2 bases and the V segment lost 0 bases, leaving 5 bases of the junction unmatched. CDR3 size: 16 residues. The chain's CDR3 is CASSEAGASGAYEQYF. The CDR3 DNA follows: TGTGCCAGCAGTGAAGCTGGGGCTAGCGGGGCCTACGAGCAGTACTTC.

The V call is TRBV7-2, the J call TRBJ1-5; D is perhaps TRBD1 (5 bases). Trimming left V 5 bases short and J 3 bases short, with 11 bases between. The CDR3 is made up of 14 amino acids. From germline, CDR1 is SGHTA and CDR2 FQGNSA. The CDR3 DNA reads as TGTGCCAGCAGCCCCGACAGTAACAATCAGCCCCAGCATTTT. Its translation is CASSPDSNNQPQHF.